Each of the 7 T cell receptor beta chains below was sequenced from the same sample in a study of shared clonotypes between healthy human individuals. Measured with immunoSEQ multiplex PCR; TCRdb has only the in-frame clones, and not every one. The sample includes roughly 2,500,000 clones, over 85% of them seen just once. Source material: naive CD4+ T cells from PBMCs. Subset here: CD45RA+ positively selected. These receptors all stem from a man between 18 and 29 years old in good health. Some clones in this sample may be carry-over from other donors' samples.

The chain links TRBV28 to TRBJ2-7; D unclear. CDR3 length equals 14 residues. V lost 6 bases to trimming and J lost 4 bases, with 16 bases between them. The germline V gene has CDR1 MDHEN and CDR2 SYDVKM. CDR3 in amino acids: CASSTQPIGYEQYF. DNA for the CDR3: TGTGCCAGCAGCACACAACCCATAGGATACGAGCAGTACTTC.

The chain links TRBV2 to TRBJ2-7; D assignment may be TRBD1 or TRBD2 (5 bases each). Germline V gives CDR1 SNHLY, CDR2 FYNNEI. V shed 2 bases and J shed 2 bases, with 19 bases lying between them. The CDR3 consists of 17 residues. The CDR3 region is CASSEWRTFQDPYEQYF. DNA of the CDR3: TGTGCCAGCAGTGAATGGAGGACATTTCAGGACCCCTACGAGCAGTACTTC.

This clone appeared a single time. The chain employs TRBV5-4 and TRBJ1-1, with D tentatively TRBD1 (6 bases). CDR3 length: 14 amino acids. Germline V gene sequence: CDR1 SGHNT, CDR2 YYREEE (reference sequence). The V end was cut by 4 bases, the J end by 7 bases, with 17 bases between. The CDR3 protein is CASSRVGTPYEAFF. The CDR3 bases are TGTGCCAGCAGCCGTGTAGGGACACCCTATGAAGCTTTCTTT.

The chain carries TRBV7-9 and TRBJ2-3, with D possibly being TRBD1 (5 bases). The V gene's germline CDR1 is SEHNR and CDR2 FQNEAQ (reference sequence). V lost 4 bases, J lost 2 bases, and 22 bases lay in between. This CDR3 is built from 18 residues. The CDR3 reads CASSSPLGRDSITDTQYF. The CDR3 coding sequence is TGTGCCAGCAGCTCGCCCCTGGGCCGTGACAGCATCACAGATACGCAGTATTTT.

V gene TRBV10-3 combines with J gene TRBJ2-7, with no clear D. Germline lookup yields CDR1 ENHRY and CDR2 SYGVKD. The CDR3 spans 12 residues. V lost 4 bases to trimming and J lost 7 bases, with 11 bases between them. The CDR3 protein is CAISAIVGEQYF. In nucleotides, the CDR3 is TGTGCCATCAGTGCTATCGTCGGGGAGCAGTACTTC.

The CDR3 region is CASRLTRDRGYEQYF. The DNA of the CDR3 is TGTGCCAGCAGACTGACCCGGGACAGGGGCTACGAGCAGTACTTC. The chain carries TRBV6-5 and TRBJ2-7, with 10 bases fitting TRBD1. This CDR3 region has 15 residues. V dropped 6 bases and J dropped 3; count of bases not matched to a gene: 8. Germline lookup yields CDR1 MNHEY and CDR2 SVGAGI.

This clone has just one count. This sequence joins TRBV4-1 and TRBJ1-6; D may be TRBD1 (6 bases). The germline gives CDR1 MGHRA, CDR2 YSYEKL. The CDR3 is 14 amino acids. The ends were cut back, 1 base at V and 8 bases at J, with 9 bases in the middle. The CDR3 reads CASSQVPGDSPLHF. The CDR3 DNA reads as TGCGCCAGCAGCCAAGTTCCAGGGGATTCACCCCTCCACTTT.